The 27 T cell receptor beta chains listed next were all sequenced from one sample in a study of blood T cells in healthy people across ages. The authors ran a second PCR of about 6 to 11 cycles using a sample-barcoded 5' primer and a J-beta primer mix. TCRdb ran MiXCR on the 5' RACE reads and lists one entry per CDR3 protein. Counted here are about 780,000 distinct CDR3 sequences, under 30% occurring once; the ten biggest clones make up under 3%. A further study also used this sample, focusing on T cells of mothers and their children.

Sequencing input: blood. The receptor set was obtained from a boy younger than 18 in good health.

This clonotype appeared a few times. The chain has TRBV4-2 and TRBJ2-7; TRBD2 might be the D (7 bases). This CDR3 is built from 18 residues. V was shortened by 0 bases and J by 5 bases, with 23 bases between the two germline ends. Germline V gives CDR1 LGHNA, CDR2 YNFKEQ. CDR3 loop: CASSQEVVGTGGGNEQYF. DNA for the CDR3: TGTGCCAGCAGCCAAGAGGTGGTCGGGACGGGGGGCGGTAACGAGCAGTACTTC.

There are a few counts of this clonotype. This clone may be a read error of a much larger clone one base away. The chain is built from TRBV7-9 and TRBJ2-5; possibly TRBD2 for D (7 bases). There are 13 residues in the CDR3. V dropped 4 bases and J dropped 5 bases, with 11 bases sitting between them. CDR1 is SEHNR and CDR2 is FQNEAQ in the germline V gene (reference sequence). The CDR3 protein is CASSCGGGETQYF. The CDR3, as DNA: TGTGCCAGCAGCTGCGGCGGGGGCGAGACCCAGTACTTC.

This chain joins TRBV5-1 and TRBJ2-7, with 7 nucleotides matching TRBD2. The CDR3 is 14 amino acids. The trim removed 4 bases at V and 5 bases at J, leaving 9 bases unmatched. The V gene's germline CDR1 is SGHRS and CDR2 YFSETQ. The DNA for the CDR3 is TGCGCCAGCAGCCTCGTCGGGGGGATCAACGAGCAGTACTTC. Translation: CASSLVGGINEQYF.

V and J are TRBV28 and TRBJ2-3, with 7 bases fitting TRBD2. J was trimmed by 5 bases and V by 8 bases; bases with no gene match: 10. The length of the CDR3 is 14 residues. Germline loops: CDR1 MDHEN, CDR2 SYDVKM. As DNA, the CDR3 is TGTGCCAGCGGCCAAAAGCGGGGAGGAGATACGCAGTATTTT. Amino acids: CASGQKRGGDTQYF.

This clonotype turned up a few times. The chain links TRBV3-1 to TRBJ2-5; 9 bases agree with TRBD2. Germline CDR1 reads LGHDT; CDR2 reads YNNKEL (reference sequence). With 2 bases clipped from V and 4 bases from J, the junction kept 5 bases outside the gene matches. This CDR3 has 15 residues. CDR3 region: CASSQRRGGGETQYF. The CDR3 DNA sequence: TGTGCCAGCAGCCAACGGCGGGGGGGCGGAGAGACCCAGTACTTC.

The CDR3 is CASMGTETQYF. The DNA of the CDR3 is TGTGCCAGCATGGGCACAGAGACCCAGTACTTC. This chain connects TRBV12-3 or TRBV12-4 to TRBJ2-5, with D unresolved. V was trimmed by 7 bases and J by 4 bases, leaving 7 bases between them. The length of the CDR3 is 11 residues.

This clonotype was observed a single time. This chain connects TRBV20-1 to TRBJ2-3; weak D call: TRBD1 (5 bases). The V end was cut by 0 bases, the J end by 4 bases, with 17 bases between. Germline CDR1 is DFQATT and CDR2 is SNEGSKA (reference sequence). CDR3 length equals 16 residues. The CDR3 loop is CSARDQGTFGADTQYF. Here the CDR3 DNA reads TGCAGTGCTAGAGATCAGGGCACCTTTGGCGCAGATACGCAGTATTTT.

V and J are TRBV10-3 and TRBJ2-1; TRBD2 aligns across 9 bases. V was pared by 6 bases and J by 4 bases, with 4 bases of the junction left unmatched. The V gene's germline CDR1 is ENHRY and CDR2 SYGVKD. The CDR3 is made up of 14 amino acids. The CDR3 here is CAIRRLADYNEQFF. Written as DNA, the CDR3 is TGTGCCATCAGGCGACTAGCGGATTACAATGAGCAGTTCTTC.

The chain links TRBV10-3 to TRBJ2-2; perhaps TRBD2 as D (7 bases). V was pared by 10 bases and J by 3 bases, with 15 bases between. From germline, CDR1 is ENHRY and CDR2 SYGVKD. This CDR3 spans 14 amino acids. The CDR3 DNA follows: TGTGCCACGAAGGGGGGGCTTGACACCGGGGAGCTGTTTTTT. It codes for CATKGGLDTGELFF.

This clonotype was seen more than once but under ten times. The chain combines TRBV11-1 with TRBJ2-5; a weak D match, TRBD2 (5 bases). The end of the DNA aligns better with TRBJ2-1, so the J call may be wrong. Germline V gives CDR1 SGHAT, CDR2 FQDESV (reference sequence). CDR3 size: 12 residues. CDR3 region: CASSVSEGEQFF. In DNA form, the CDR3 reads TGTGCCAGCAGCGTCTCAGAGGGTGAGCAGTTCTTC.

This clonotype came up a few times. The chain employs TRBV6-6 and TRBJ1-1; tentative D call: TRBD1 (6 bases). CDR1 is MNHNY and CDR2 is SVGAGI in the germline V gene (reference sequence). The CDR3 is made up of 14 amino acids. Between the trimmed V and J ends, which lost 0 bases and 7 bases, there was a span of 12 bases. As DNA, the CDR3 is TGTGCCAGCAGTTACTCGCAACCGGACAGTGAAGCTTTCTTT. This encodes CASSYSQPDSEAFF.

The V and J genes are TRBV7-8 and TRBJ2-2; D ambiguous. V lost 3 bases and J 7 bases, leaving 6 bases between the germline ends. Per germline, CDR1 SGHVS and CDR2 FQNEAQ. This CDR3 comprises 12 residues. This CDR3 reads CASSFRVGELFF. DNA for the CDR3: TGTGCCAGCAGCTTTAGGGTCGGGGAGCTGTTTTTT.

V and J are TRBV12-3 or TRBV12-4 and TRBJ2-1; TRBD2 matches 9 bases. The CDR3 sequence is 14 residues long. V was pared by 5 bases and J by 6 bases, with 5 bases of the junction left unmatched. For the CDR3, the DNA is TGTGCCAGCAGTATAGAGACTAGCGGCAATGAGCAGTTCTTC. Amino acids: CASSIETSGNEQFF.

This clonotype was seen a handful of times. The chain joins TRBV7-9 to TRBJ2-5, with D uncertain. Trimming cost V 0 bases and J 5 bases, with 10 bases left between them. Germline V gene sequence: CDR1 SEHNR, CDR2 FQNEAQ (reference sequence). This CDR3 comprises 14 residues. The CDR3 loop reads CASSLAVSAETQYF. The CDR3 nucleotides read TGTGCCAGCAGCTTAGCGGTTTCCGCCGAGACCCAGTACTTC.

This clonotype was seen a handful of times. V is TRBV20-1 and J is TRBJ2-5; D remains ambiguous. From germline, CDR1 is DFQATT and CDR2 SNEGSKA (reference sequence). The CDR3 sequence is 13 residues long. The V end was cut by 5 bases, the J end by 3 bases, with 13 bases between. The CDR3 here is CSAPGLGEETQYF. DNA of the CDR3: TGCAGTGCTCCGGGCCTAGGAGAAGAGACCCAGTACTTC.

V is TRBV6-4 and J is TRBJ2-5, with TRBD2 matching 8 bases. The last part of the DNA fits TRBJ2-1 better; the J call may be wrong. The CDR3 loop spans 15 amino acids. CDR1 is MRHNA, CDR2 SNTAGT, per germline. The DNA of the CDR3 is TGTGCCAGCGCTGTGGCGGGGGGAGCATACAATGAGCAGTTCTTC. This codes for CASAVAGGAYNEQFF.

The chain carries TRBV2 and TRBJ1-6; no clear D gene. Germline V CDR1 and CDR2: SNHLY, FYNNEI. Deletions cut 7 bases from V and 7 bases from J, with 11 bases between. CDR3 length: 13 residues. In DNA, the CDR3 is TGTGCCAGCAATAGGGTCAAGAATTCACCCCTCCACTTT. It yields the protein CASNRVKNSPLHF.

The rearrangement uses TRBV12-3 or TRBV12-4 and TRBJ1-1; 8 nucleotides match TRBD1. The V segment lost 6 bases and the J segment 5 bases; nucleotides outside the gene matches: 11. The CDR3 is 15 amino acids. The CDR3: CASSPPTGEATEAFF. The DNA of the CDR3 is TGTGCCAGCAGCCCCCCGACAGGGGAGGCGACTGAAGCTTTCTTT.

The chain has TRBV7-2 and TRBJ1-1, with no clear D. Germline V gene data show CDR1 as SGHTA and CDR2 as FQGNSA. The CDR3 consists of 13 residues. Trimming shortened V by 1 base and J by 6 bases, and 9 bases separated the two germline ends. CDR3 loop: CASSLDGVAEAFF. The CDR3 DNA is TGTGCCAGCAGCTTAGACGGGGTCGCTGAAGCTTTCTTT. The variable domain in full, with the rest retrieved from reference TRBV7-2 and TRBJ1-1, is GAGVSQSPSNKVTEKGKDVELRCDPISGHTALYWYRQSLGQGLEFLIYFQGNSAPDKSGLPSDRFSAERTGGSVSTLTIQRTQQEDSAVYLCASSLDGVAEAFFGQGTRLTVV.

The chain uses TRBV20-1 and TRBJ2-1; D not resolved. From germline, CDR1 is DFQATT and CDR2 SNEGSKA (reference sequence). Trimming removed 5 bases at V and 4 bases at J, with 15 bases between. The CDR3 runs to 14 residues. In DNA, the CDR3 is TGCAGTGCTCCCCCCGAAATTGCTTACAATGAGCAGTTCTTC. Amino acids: CSAPPEIAYNEQFF.

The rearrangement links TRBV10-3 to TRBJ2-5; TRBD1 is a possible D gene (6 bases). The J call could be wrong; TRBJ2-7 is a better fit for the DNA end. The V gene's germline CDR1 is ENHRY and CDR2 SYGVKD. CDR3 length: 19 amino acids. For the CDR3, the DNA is TGTGCCATCAGTGAGTCGACCGGGCTGGGGCAGGGGAAGATGAACGAGCAGTACTTC. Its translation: CAISESTGLGQGKMNEQYF.

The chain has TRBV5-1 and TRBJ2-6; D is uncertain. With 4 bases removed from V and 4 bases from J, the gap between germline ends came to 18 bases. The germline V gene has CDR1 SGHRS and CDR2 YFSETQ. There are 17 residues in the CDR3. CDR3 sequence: CASSPGRIAKGANVLTF. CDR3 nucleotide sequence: TGCGCCAGCAGCCCAGGACGGATTGCGAAGGGGGCCAACGTCCTGACTTTC.

The CDR3 bases are TGTGCCAGCAGTTACTCGGTACGGAACTATGGCTACACCTTC. Protein: CASSYSVRNYGYTF. The chain is built from TRBV6-6 and TRBJ1-2; no clear D. Germline V lookup: CDR1 MNHNY, CDR2 SVGAGI (reference sequence). This CDR3 comprises 14 residues. The V gene lost 0 bases and the J gene lost 2 bases, with 7 bases spanning the gap.

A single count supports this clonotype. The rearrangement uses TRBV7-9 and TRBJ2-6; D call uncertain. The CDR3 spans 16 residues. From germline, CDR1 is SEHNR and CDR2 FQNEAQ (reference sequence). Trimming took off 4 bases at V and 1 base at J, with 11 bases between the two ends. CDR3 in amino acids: CASSSKARSGANVLTF. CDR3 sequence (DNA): TGTGCCAGCAGCTCCAAGGCCCGTTCTGGGGCCAACGTCCTGACTTTC. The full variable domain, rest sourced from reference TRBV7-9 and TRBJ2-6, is DTGVSQNPRHKITKRGQNVTFRCDPISEHNRLYWYRQTLGQGPEFLTYFQNEAQLEKSRLLSDRFSAERPKGSFSTLEIQRTEQGDSAMYLCASSSKARSGANVLTFGAGSRLTVL.

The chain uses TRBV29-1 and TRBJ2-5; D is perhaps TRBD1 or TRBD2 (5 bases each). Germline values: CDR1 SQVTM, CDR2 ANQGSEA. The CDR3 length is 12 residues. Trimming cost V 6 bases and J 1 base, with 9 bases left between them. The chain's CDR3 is CSVRDGQETQYF. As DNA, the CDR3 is TGCAGCGTCCGGGACGGCCAAGAGACCCAGTACTTC.

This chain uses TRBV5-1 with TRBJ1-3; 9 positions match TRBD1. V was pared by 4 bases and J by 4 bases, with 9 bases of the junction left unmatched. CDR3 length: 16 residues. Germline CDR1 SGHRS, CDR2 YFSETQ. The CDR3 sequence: CASSAGQGLRGNTIYF. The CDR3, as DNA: TGCGCCAGCAGCGCGGGACAGGGTTTGAGGGGAAACACCATATATTTT.

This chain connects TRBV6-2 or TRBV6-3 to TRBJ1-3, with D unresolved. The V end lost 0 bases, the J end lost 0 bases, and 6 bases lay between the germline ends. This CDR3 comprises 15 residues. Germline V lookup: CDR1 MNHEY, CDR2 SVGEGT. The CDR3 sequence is CASSYSGDSGNTIYF. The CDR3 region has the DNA TGTGCCAGCAGTTACTCGGGCGACTCTGGAAACACCATATATTTT.